A selection of T cell receptor beta chains follows, all from one sample in a study of beta chain features in type 1 diabetes. This table comes from immunoSEQ multiplex PCR, and its TCRdb copy is limited to in-frame clones, with some not included. The sample lists roughly 25,000 clones, roughly three quarters occurring once. The sequencing input was Tregs from blood. The receptor set was obtained from a woman aged 40 to 50 in good health. CDR3s include the opening cysteine and the closing phenylalanine or tryptophan. Fields, in order: clone size, D gene, J gene, V gene, CDR3 DNA, CDR3 protein. D genes are given only for firm matches. Where a row states a size, it is once, few, many or the class of an expanded clone; other rows omit it.

clone_size: -; d_call: TRBD1; j_call: TRBJ1-6; v_call: TRBV7-6; cdr3_nt: TGTGCCAGCAGCCGGTCCCGGGACAGGGGGCTAAATTCACCCCTCCACTTT; cdr3_aa: CASSRSRDRGLNSPLHF
clone_size: -; d_call: -; j_call: TRBJ1-6; v_call: TRBV4-1; cdr3_nt: TGCGCCAGCAGCCTGCGTGGGGGAGGGGTTTCACCCCTCCACTTT; cdr3_aa: CASSLRGGGVSPLHF
clone_size: -; d_call: -; j_call: TRBJ2-5; v_call: TRBV5-1; cdr3_nt: TGCGCCAGCAGCTTGGCCGTAGAGACCCAGTACTTC; cdr3_aa: CASSLAVETQYF
clone_size: few; d_call: TRBD1; j_call: TRBJ1-4; v_call: TRBV6-6; cdr3_nt: TGTGCCAGCAGTCCGGACAGGGGGTCTGAAAAACTGTTTTTT; cdr3_aa: CASSPDRGSEKLFF
clone_size: -; d_call: TRBD2; j_call: TRBJ2-1; v_call: TRBV7-2; cdr3_nt: TGTGCCAGCAGCTTAACTAGCGGGGGGGCTAAGGGTGAGCAGTTCTTC; cdr3_aa: CASSLTSGGAKGEQFF
clone_size: -; d_call: -; j_call: TRBJ1-2; v_call: TRBV10-3; cdr3_nt: TGTGCCATCAGTGAGTCGCAGGACTATGGCTACACCTTC; cdr3_aa: CAISESQDYGYTF
clone_size: -; d_call: -; j_call: TRBJ2-2; v_call: TRBV7-9; cdr3_nt: TGTGCCAGCAGCGAAACGCTAGTTTCCGGGGAGCTGTTTTTT; cdr3_aa: CASSETLVSGELFF
clone_size: -; d_call: TRBD2; j_call: TRBJ2-3; v_call: TRBV11-2; cdr3_nt: TGTGCCAGCAGATACACTAGCGGGGGGAAAAAAGATACGCAGTATTTT; cdr3_aa: CASRYTSGGKKDTQYF
clone_size: -; d_call: -; j_call: TRBJ1-5; v_call: TRBV18; cdr3_nt: TGTGCCAGCTCACCACCGGGCAGCCCTGATGCCCAGCATTTT; cdr3_aa: CASSPPGSPDAQHF
clone_size: -; d_call: -; j_call: TRBJ1-4; v_call: TRBV11-2; cdr3_nt: TGTGCCAGCAGCCCAATGATGTCGGGTGAAAAACTGTTTTTT; cdr3_aa: CASSPMMSGEKLFF
clone_size: -; d_call: -; j_call: TRBJ2-2; v_call: TRBV15; cdr3_nt: TGTGCCACCAGCAGAGTGACCGGGATCGGCACCGGGGAGCTGTTTTTT; cdr3_aa: CATSRVTGIGTGELFF
clone_size: few; d_call: -; j_call: TRBJ1-3; v_call: TRBV6-1; cdr3_nt: TGTGCCAGCATAGGCAGGGCGGACACCATATATTTT; cdr3_aa: CASIGRADTIYF
clone_size: -; d_call: -; j_call: TRBJ2-1; v_call: TRBV19; cdr3_nt: TGTGCCAGTAGTATAAGGGGCGGCCGATACAATGAGCAGTTCTTC; cdr3_aa: CASSIRGGRYNEQFF
clone_size: -; d_call: TRBD2; j_call: TRBJ2-2; v_call: TRBV6-5; cdr3_nt: TGTGCCAGCAGTTGGCTAGCGGGCTACACCGGGGAGCTGTTTTTT; cdr3_aa: CASSWLAGYTGELFF
clone_size: few; d_call: TRBD2; j_call: TRBJ2-2; v_call: TRBV19; cdr3_nt: TGTGCCAGTAGCCTCCCTAGCGGGGGGCTCCCCGGGGAGCTGTTTTTT; cdr3_aa: CASSLPSGGLPGELFF
clone_size: few; d_call: -; j_call: TRBJ2-5; v_call: TRBV10-3; cdr3_nt: TGTGCCATCAGTGCTATAATTGGAGAGACCCAGTACTTC; cdr3_aa: CAISAIIGETQYF
clone_size: -; d_call: TRBD2; j_call: TRBJ2-3; v_call: TRBV2; cdr3_nt: TGTGCCAGCACCCCGGGACTAGCGGGGGGAGGACTCACAGATACGCAGTATTTT; cdr3_aa: CASTPGLAGGGLTDTQYF
clone_size: few; d_call: TRBD1; j_call: TRBJ1-1; v_call: TRBV7-9; cdr3_nt: TGTGCCAGCAGCTTAGCCCCAGGGGGGACTGAAGCTTTCTTT; cdr3_aa: CASSLAPGGTEAFF